These 18 T cell receptor beta chains were sequenced from one sample in a study of blood T cell repertoires in COVID-19. The method was immunoSEQ multiplex PCR; TCRdb's version includes in-frame clones alone and lacks a portion of them. Among roughly 500,000 clones, 75% to 90% were seen once, and the ten largest hold roughly 3.2%. The sequenced sample consisted of peripheral blood. The receptors stem from a human donor in a cohort sampled during active COVID-19.

V and J are TRBV30 and TRBJ1-6; 8 bases are shared with TRBD1. Trimming at V came to 3 bases and at J to 10 bases, leaving 8 bases not matched to a gene. CDR1 is GTSNPN and CDR2 is SVGIG in the germline V gene (reference sequence). This CDR3 spans 14 amino acids. The CDR3 nucleotides are TGTGCCTGGAGGCAGGGGGCGCCGGGGTCACCCCTCCACTTT. This translates into CAWRQGAPGSPLHF. The variable domain in full, with the rest retrieved from reference TRBV30 and TRBJ1-6, is SQTIHQWPATLVQPVGSPLSLECTVEGTSNPNLYWYRQAAGRGLQLLFYSVGIGQISSEVPQNLSASRPQDRQFILSSKKLLLSDSGFYLCAWRQGAPGSPLHFGNGTRLTVT.

This sequence joins TRBV18 and TRBJ1-6; 8 bases agree with TRBD1. CDR1 is KGHSH and CDR2 is LQKENI in the germline V gene. V gave up 1 base and J gave up 1 base; unmatched junction bases: 6. The CDR3 contains 18 residues. CDR3 bases: TGTGCCAGCTCACCACTTAACAGGGGGAGTTCCTATAATTCACCCCTCCACTTT. It encodes CASSPLNRGSSYNSPLHF.

This chain links TRBV11-3 with TRBJ2-7, with D hard to call. CDR1 and CDR2 (germline): SGHNT, YENEEA. The ends were cut back, 6 bases at V and 9 bases at J, with 6 bases in the middle. The CDR3 has 9 amino acids. The CDR3 here is CASSPSQYF. CDR3 coding DNA: TGTGCCAGCAGTCCTTCGCAGTACTTC.

The CDR3 loop reads CAWSAFKGTPYEQYF. The CDR3 coding sequence is TGTGCCTGGAGTGCCTTTAAAGGGACACCCTACGAGCAGTACTTC. The chain links TRBV30 to TRBJ2-7; maybe TRBD1 (6 bases). The CDR3 is made up of 15 amino acids. From germline, CDR1 is GTSNPN and CDR2 SVGIG (reference sequence). V lost 1 base and J lost 2, with 15 bases in between.

The V gene is TRBV5-1, the J gene TRBJ2-2, with D perhaps matching TRBD1 (5 bases). Trimming took 0 bases from V and 1 from J, leaving 7 bases between them. The CDR3 covers 15 residues. From germline, CDR1 is SGHRS and CDR2 YFSETQ. The CDR3 DNA reads TGCGCCAGCAGCTTGGTGGGGCAGAACACCGGGGAGCTGTTTTTT. Its translation: CASSLVGQNTGELFF.

The rearrangement uses TRBV11-3 and TRBJ2-5; 10 nucleotides agree with TRBD2. Germline V gives CDR1 SGHNT, CDR2 YENEEA. The CDR3 totals 15 residues. V was clipped by 5 bases and J by 1 base; unmatched bases: 4. The CDR3 DNA reads as TGTGCCAGCAGCCCCGGGACTAGCGCCCAAGAGACCCAGTACTTC. Translating gives CASSPGTSAQETQYF.

V is TRBV7-2 and J is TRBJ2-3; 7 bases line up with TRBD2. Germline CDR1 and CDR2: SGHTA and FQGNSA. The CDR3 runs 15 residues. Trimming took 2 bases from V and 0 from J; bases not matched to a gene: 2. The CDR3 coding sequence is TGTGCCAGCAGCTTACAAGCGGGGAGCACAGATACGCAGTATTTT. Protein: CASSLQAGSTDTQYF.

The J gene is TRBJ2-1, the V gene TRBV6-2 or TRBV6-3; 7 bases agree with TRBD2. CDR3 size: 16 residues. Germline CDR1 MNHEY, CDR2 SVGEGT. The V and J ends lost 7 bases and 1 base, in that order; junction bases with no gene match: 10. The CDR3, as DNA: TGTGCCAGCACCCCAGCGGGATCGAGGTCCTACAATGAGCAGTTCTTC. This encodes CASTPAGSRSYNEQFF.

The genes are TRBV28 and TRBJ1-5; TRBD1 agrees at 8 bases. The CDR3 is 13 residues long. Germline V lookup: CDR1 MDHEN, CDR2 SYDVKM. J lost 3 bases, V lost 8 bases, and 3 bases had no gene match. The CDR3 region has the DNA TGTGCCAGCGCGACAGGGGTCAATCAGCCCCAGCATTTT. This encodes CASATGVNQPQHF.

The V call is TRBV10-3, the J call TRBJ2-5, with a tentative D call TRBD2 (6 bases). CDR1 and CDR2 (germline): ENHRY, SYGVKD. Trimming left V 4 bases short and J 5 bases short, with 11 bases between. The CDR3 loop spans 13 amino acids. The CDR3 sequence: CAISVAGSETQYF. The CDR3 nucleotides read TGTGCCATCAGTGTCGCGGGATCGGAGACCCAGTACTTC.

The chain employs TRBV10-3 and TRBJ2-7, with D unclear. The CDR3 sequence is 16 residues long. V was cut by 2 bases and J by 3 bases, with 17 bases left in between. CDR1 is ENHRY, CDR2 SYGVKD, per germline. CDR3 amino acids: CAISEPSSDRGYEQYF. The CDR3 DNA reads TGTGCCATCAGTGAGCCCTCGAGTGACCGAGGCTACGAGCAGTACTTC.

The rearrangement links TRBV29-1 to TRBJ1-1, with 10 bases lining up with TRBD1. Germline V gene sequence: CDR1 SQVTM, CDR2 ANQGSEA. Trimming removed 7 bases from V and 0 bases from J; junction bases left unmatched: 2. The CDR3 length is 13 residues. CDR3 bases: TGCAGCGCCGGGACAGGGGTGAACACTGAAGCTTTCTTT. Its translation: CSAGTGVNTEAFF.

This clone was picked up one time. This chain links TRBV20-1 with TRBJ2-3, with a weak D call TRBD2 (7 bases). The CDR3 runs to 18 residues. V shed 3 bases and J shed 4 bases, with 26 bases lying between them. Germline assignment: CDR1 DFQATT and CDR2 SNEGSKA (reference sequence). The CDR3 DNA reads TGCAGTGCTAGTGCGACTTGGGAGGGGGTCGCCACACCAGATACGCAGTATTTT. This sequence encodes CSASATWEGVATPDTQYF.

V and J are TRBV21-1 and TRBJ1-4. TRBV21-1 is noted as a pseudogene. The CDR3 loop spans 16 amino acids. The CDR3: CASSKCRSFTNEKLFF. In DNA form, the CDR3 reads TGTGCCAGCAGCAAATGCCGGTCGTTTACTAATGAAAAACTGTTTTTT.

In this sample, this clone turned up once. The rearrangement uses TRBV5-8 and TRBJ1-5, with D perhaps TRBD1 (5 bases). The V end was cut by 0 bases, the J end by 2 bases, with 6 bases between. The CDR3 runs to 14 residues. Per germline, CDR1 SGHTS and CDR2 YDEGEE. In nucleotides, the CDR3 is TGTGCCAGCAGCTTGGTAGGGGGCAATCAGCCCCAGCATTTT. It encodes CASSLVGGNQPQHF. The variable domain in full, completed from reference TRBV5-8 and TRBJ1-5, reads EAGVTQSPTHLIKTRGQQATLRCSPISGHTSVYWYQQALGLGLQFLLWYDEGEERNRGNFPPRFSGRQFPNYSSELNVNALELEDSALYLCASSLVGGNQPQHFGDGTRLSIL.

The chain has TRBV30 and TRBJ1-5; a possible D gene is TRBD1 (5 bases). The ends were cut back, 3 bases at V and 4 bases at J, with 19 bases in the middle. Germline-derived CDR1 and CDR2 are GTSNPN and SVGIG (reference sequence). The CDR3 is made up of 16 amino acids. CDR3 loop: CAWRRGGSQVNQPQHF. DNA for the CDR3: TGTGCCTGGAGGCGAGGAGGGTCACAGGTAAATCAGCCCCAGCATTTT.

The J gene is TRBJ1-4, the V gene TRBV19; a weak D match, TRBD1 (5 bases). Trimming shortened V by 4 bases and J by 0 bases, and 9 bases separated the two germline ends. Germline V gene sequence: CDR1 LNHDA, CDR2 SQIVND (reference sequence). The CDR3 spans 15 residues. This CDR3 reads CASSSGHPTNEKLFF. The DNA of the CDR3 is TGTGCCAGTAGTAGTGGACACCCAACTAATGAAAAACTGTTTTTT. Supplemented by reference TRBV19 and TRBJ1-4, the full variable domain reads DGGITQSPKYLFRKEGQNVTLSCEQNLNHDAMYWYRQDPGQGLRLIYYSQIVNDFQKGDIAEGYSVSREKKESFPLTVTSAQKNPTAFYLCASSSGHPTNEKLFFGSGTQLSVL.

The chain uses TRBV6-5 and TRBJ1-2, with a possible D match to TRBD1 (5 bases). CDR1 and CDR2 from the germline V gene are MNHEY and SVGAGI. This CDR3 comprises 14 residues. V was shortened by 2 bases and J by 5 bases, with 12 bases between the two germline ends. The CDR3 region has the DNA TGTGCCAGCAGTTACGGTGACGGGGGTTATGGCTACACCTTC. It yields the protein CASSYGDGGYGYTF.